Given below is one TCR beta chain in context. The sample is drawn from a study of blood T cell repertoires in COVID-19. The germline gives CDR1 SGHDT, CDR2 YYEEEE. This CDR3 is 15 amino acids long. V shed 9 bases and J shed 5 bases, with 23 bases lying between them. Sequencing was performed with immunoSEQ multiplex PCR; in TCRdb, only in-frame clones are kept and a portion is missing. The table records over 250,000 clones, roughly four fifths of them present only once. The chain employs TRBV5-6 and TRBJ2-5, with D maybe TRBD2 (6 bases). The clonotype originates from a man aged 40-55 years who had been exposed to COVID-19. Sequenced input: PBMCs or T cells enriched from blood (not recorded which). Here the CDR3 DNA reads TGTGCCACCAACCCCCTAGGACCGCGGGGCGAGACCCAGTACTTC. This sequence encodes CATNPLGPRGETQYF.